The 24 T cell receptor beta chains below all came from one sample that was sequenced in a study of blood T cell repertoires in COVID-19. Assay: immunoSEQ multiplex PCR; the TCRdb copy retains only in-frame clones and omits some. The top ten hold 1.5% to 2% of the sample, which has about 270,000 clones, 85% to 90% seen once. The sample consisted of PBMCs or T cells enriched from blood (not recorded which). The receptors derive from an older woman who had recovered from COVID-19.

The chain links TRBV6-5 to TRBJ2-1; the match to TRBD2 covers 10 bases. The V gene end was trimmed by 6 bases and the J gene end by 3 bases; junction bases not matched to a gene: 5. The length of the CDR3 is 15 residues. From germline, CDR1 is MNHEY and CDR2 SVGAGI. The CDR3 bases are TGTGCCAGCAGGGTGGGACTAGCGATCTACAATGAGCAGTTCTTC. Protein product: CASRVGLAIYNEQFF.

This rearrangement joins TRBV3-1 (or the pseudogene TRBV3-2) to TRBJ1-1; D is uncertain. CDR3 length: 12 residues. Looked up from germline, CDR1 is LGHDT and CDR2 is YNNKEL (reference sequence). The germline V and J ends were trimmed by 0 bases and 9 bases, with 8 bases remaining between them. CDR3 DNA sequence: TGTGCCAGCAGCCAAGATGGGCCTAAAGCTTTCTTT. It translates to CASSQDGPKAFF.

The V call is TRBV5-1, the J call TRBJ2-1, with TRBD2 as a possible D gene (5 bases). V was trimmed by 0 bases and J by 9 bases, leaving 10 bases between them. The CDR3 covers 13 residues. Germline CDR1 is SGHRS and CDR2 is YFSETQ. The chain's CDR3 is CASSLDPEGEQFF. The CDR3 DNA is TGCGCCAGCAGCTTGGACCCTGAGGGTGAGCAGTTCTTC.

This clone was seen a handful of times. The chain links TRBV2 to TRBJ1-4, with D possibly being TRBD1 (5 bases). The CDR3 is 14 residues long. The germline CDR1 and CDR2 sequences are SNHLY and FYNNEI. V shed 2 bases and J shed 7 bases, with 11 bases lying between them. The CDR3 spells CASSEQGRGEKLFF. CDR3 coding DNA: TGTGCCAGCAGTGAACAGGGTCGTGGTGAAAAACTGTTTTTT.

This clone was counted a single time. The chain is built from TRBV18 and TRBJ2-7, with 9 bases identical to TRBD1. This CDR3 is 15 amino acids long. Trimming removed 6 bases from V and 0 bases from J; junction bases left unmatched: 6. Germline V gene sequence: CDR1 KGHSH, CDR2 LQKENI. Written as DNA, the CDR3 is TGTGCCAGCTCGGTGGGACAGGGCCTCTCCTACGAGCAGTACTTC. This gives the protein CASSVGQGLSYEQYF.

The chain joins TRBV24-1 to TRBJ2-1; a weak D match, TRBD2 (5 bases). Trimming took off 1 base at V and 6 bases at J, with 6 bases between the two ends. This CDR3 comprises 13 residues. Germline values: CDR1 KGHDR, CDR2 SFDVKD. CDR3 in DNA: TGTGCCACCAGTGATTTTCGGGGCAATGAGCAGTTCTTC. It codes for CATSDFRGNEQFF.

This clone was seen just once. The rearrangement joins TRBV4-1 to TRBJ2-7, with 7 bases fitting TRBD1. This CDR3 spans 13 amino acids. Germline values: CDR1 MGHRA, CDR2 YSYEKL. The V and J ends lost 4 bases and 2 bases, in that order; junction bases with no gene match: 2. As DNA, the CDR3 is TGCGCCAGCAGCCGGGACAGCACCTACGAGCAGTACTTC. This sequence encodes CASSRDSTYEQYF.

This clone was counted a single time. The rearrangement joins TRBV7-3 to TRBJ2-2, with 11 bases lining up with TRBD2. The CDR3 totals 14 residues. Germline V gene lookup returns CDR1 SGHTA and CDR2 FQGTGA. The J segment lost 4 bases and the V segment lost 8 bases, leaving 3 bases of the junction unmatched. This CDR3 is CASSLAGVTGELFF. The CDR3 nucleotides are TGTGCCAGCTCACTAGCGGGGGTCACCGGGGAGCTGTTTTTT. The whole variable domain, filled in from reference TRBV7-3 and TRBJ2-2, reads GAGVSQTPSNKVTEKGKYVELRCDPISGHTALYWYRQSLGQGPEFLIYFQGTGAADDSGLPNDRFFAVRPEGSVSTLKIQRTERGDSAVYLCASSLAGVTGELFFGEGSRLTVL.

This clone is a singleton in its sample. The J gene is TRBJ1-1, the V gene TRBV2, with D unclear. V lost 4 bases and J 4 bases, leaving 10 bases between the germline ends. The length of the CDR3 is 13 residues. From germline, CDR1 is SNHLY and CDR2 FYNNEI. The chain's CDR3 is CASSGPVGTEAFF. In nucleotides, the CDR3 is TGTGCCAGCAGTGGTCCGGTTGGCACTGAAGCTTTCTTT.

This chain uses TRBV5-4 with TRBJ2-5; a weak D match, TRBD2 (6 bases). CDR1 and CDR2 (germline): SGHNT, YYREEE (reference sequence). Trimming removed 5 bases at V and 5 bases at J, with 16 bases between. CDR3 length equals 14 residues. CDR3 bases: TGTGCCAGCAGTGACGGCGGGACTGAGGAGACCCAGTACTTC. This codes for CASSDGGTEETQYF.

The chain recombines TRBV3-1 (or the pseudogene TRBV3-2) with TRBJ1-4; weak D call: TRBD1 (5 bases). V was cut by 4 bases and J by 0 bases, with 12 bases left in between. Germline CDR1 reads LGHDT; CDR2 reads YNNKEL (reference sequence). The CDR3 sequence is 16 residues long. The chain's CDR3 is CASSPGRDSTNEKLFF. For the CDR3, the DNA is TGTGCCAGCAGCCCCGGGAGGGACTCAACTAATGAAAAACTGTTTTTT.

As to this clone: The same CDR3 arises from other DNA sequences in this sample as well. The chain carries TRBV19 and TRBJ1-4; possible D gene TRBD1, 6 bases. The V end lost 3 bases, the J end lost 4 bases, and 9 bases lay between the germline ends. The germline V gene encodes CDR1 LNHDA and CDR2 SQIVND (reference sequence). This CDR3 spans 14 amino acids. In DNA form, the CDR3 reads TGTGCCAGTAGTATCAGGGGAGTTAATGAAAAACTGTTTTTT. Its translation is CASSIRGVNEKLFF.

CDR3 loop: CASSLDLAYGYTF. The CDR3 DNA is TGTGCCAGCAGCTTGGACTTGGCTTATGGCTACACCTTC. The chain links TRBV7-9 to TRBJ1-2, with D hard to call. The V gene's germline CDR1 is SEHNR and CDR2 FQNEAQ (reference sequence). The ends were cut back, 3 bases at V and 5 bases at J, with 10 bases in the middle. CDR3 length equals 13 residues.

This chain joins TRBV7-9 and TRBJ1-4, with TRBD1 matching over 7 bases. The CDR3 is 13 residues long. V dropped 4 bases and J dropped 4; count of bases not matched to a gene: 0. Germline CDR1 reads SEHNR; CDR2 reads FQNEAQ (reference sequence). CDR3 loop: CASSWDSNEKLFF. The CDR3 nucleotides read TGTGCCAGCAGCTGGGACAGTAATGAAAAACTGTTTTTT. The complete variable domain, with remaining parts taken from reference TRBV7-9 and TRBJ1-4, reads DTGVSQNPRHKITKRGQNVTFRCDPISEHNRLYWYRQTLGQGPEFLTYFQNEAQLEKSRLLSDRFSAERPKGSFSTLEIQRTEQGDSAMYLCASSWDSNEKLFFGSGTQLSVL.

The CDR3 DNA is TGCAGTGCGGGCCCCGTGGATACGCAGTATTTT. Encoded protein: CSAGPVDTQYF. This chain connects TRBV20-1 to TRBJ2-3; D gene ambiguous. The CDR3 runs to 11 residues. Germline V gives CDR1 DFQATT, CDR2 SNEGSKA (reference sequence). The V end was cut by 6 bases, the J end by 6 bases, with 10 bases between.

For this clone: The missing conserved phenylalanine or tryptophan at the end of this CDR3 makes a read error likely. It is unclear where the CDR3 begins or ends on the DNA, so no DNA is shown, and the CDR3 is as TCRdb lists it. The chain carries TRBV5-4 and TRBJ2-3; no DNA check was done on the table's D call, TRBD1. CDR1 and CDR2 from the germline V gene are SGHNT and YYREEE (reference sequence). 12 amino acids form the CDR3, both terminal residues included. The CDR3 sequence: CASSLADRARSV.

V is TRBV6-5 and J is TRBJ1-5, with D unresolved. This CDR3 spans 14 amino acids. With 11 bases removed from V and 0 bases from J, the gap between germline ends came to 14 bases. Germline lookup yields CDR1 MNHEY and CDR2 SVGAGI. This CDR3 is CALGGMYSNQPQHF. The CDR3, as DNA: TGTGCCCTCGGAGGGATGTATAGCAATCAGCCCCAGCATTTT.

The chain is built from TRBV2 and TRBJ2-5; 7 positions agree with TRBD2. V was clipped by 6 bases and J by 5 bases; unmatched bases: 6. This CDR3 comprises 13 residues. The germline CDR1 and CDR2 sequences are SNHLY and FYNNEI. This chain's CDR3 is CASRSGEGETQYF. The CDR3 nucleotides are TGTGCCAGCAGGTCCGGGGAGGGTGAGACCCAGTACTTC.

This chain links TRBV7-3 with TRBJ1-1, with D maybe TRBD1 (6 bases). Germline CDR1 and CDR2: SGHTA and FQGTGA. Trimming took off 1 base at V and 5 bases at J, with 14 bases between the two ends. CDR3 length: 15 amino acids. The CDR3 nucleotides read TGTGCCAGCAGCTTAAGTTCAGGGGCACAGACTGAAGCTTTCTTT. Translating gives CASSLSSGAQTEAFF.

The chain carries TRBV30 and TRBJ2-5; 13 bases line up with TRBD2. Per germline, CDR1 GTSNPN and CDR2 SVGIG (reference sequence). After removal of 5 bases from V and 2 bases from J, the junction contained 5 bases not matched to a gene. This CDR3 contains 15 residues. CDR3 coding DNA: TGTGCCTGGGACAAACTAGCGGGGGGGCAAGAGACCCAGTACTTC. It specifies CAWDKLAGGQETQYF.

The chain combines TRBV20-1 with TRBJ1-1; perhaps TRBD1 as D (5 bases). V gave up 3 bases and J gave up 0 bases, with 14 bases separating them. The CDR3 has 15 residues. The V gene's germline CDR1 is DFQATT and CDR2 SNEGSKA (reference sequence). The CDR3 here is CSASRTGGMNTEAFF. Here the CDR3 DNA reads TGCAGTGCTAGTCGGACGGGGGGGATGAACACTGAAGCTTTCTTT.

This clone was found once. This chain uses TRBV3-1 (or the pseudogene TRBV3-2) with TRBJ1-2; tentatively, D is TRBD1 (6 bases). Germline V gives CDR1 LGHDT, CDR2 YNNKEL (reference sequence). The CDR3 has 16 amino acids. Trimming removed 0 bases from V and 5 bases from J, with 16 bases in between. The CDR3 loop is CASSQDQGPLRYGYTF. The CDR3, as DNA: TGTGCCAGCAGCCAAGACCAGGGGCCACTCAGGTATGGCTACACCTTC.

This rearrangement joins TRBV6-5 to TRBJ1-1, with 9 nucleotides matching TRBD1. The ends lost 10 bases at V and 5 bases at J; junction bases unmatched: 8. The length of the CDR3 is 13 residues. Germline V gene lookup returns CDR1 MNHEY and CDR2 SVGAGI. In DNA form, the CDR3 reads TGTGCCACTTCCTTGACAGGGGGGACTGAAGCTTTCTTT. Protein product: CATSLTGGTEAFF.

V gene TRBV7-8 combines with J gene TRBJ1-3; the D gene is possibly TRBD1 (5 bases). Trimming removed 1 base at V and 0 bases at J, with 10 bases between. Germline CDR1 reads SGHVS; CDR2 reads FQNEAQ. The CDR3 is 16 residues long. The CDR3 loop is CASSLETDFSGNTIYF. DNA for the CDR3: TGTGCCAGCAGCTTAGAGACAGATTTCTCTGGAAACACCATATATTTT. Using reference TRBV7-8 and TRBJ1-3 for the parts outside the CDR3, the full variable domain is GAGVSQSPRYKVAKRGQDVALRCDPISGHVSLFWYQQALGQGPEFLTYFQNEAQLDKSGLPSDRFFAERPEGSVSTLKIQRTQQEDSAVYLCASSLETDFSGNTIYFGEGSWLTVV.